Below are 5 T cell receptor beta chains sequenced from a single sample in a study of vaccination effects on CD4 cells after COVID-19. Ahead of sequencing, the ViraFEST assay grew antigen-specific CD4+ T cells using viral peptide pools. Cultured cells yielded isolated CD4+ T cells after less than 11 days. Infection dated between March and December 2020, before the Alpha, Beta and Delta variants reached the United States. Only in-frame clones appear in the TCRdb table, and some are missing; sequencing was by immunoSEQ multiplex PCR. The sample holds around 75,000 clones; roughly two thirds are singletons and the top ten take about 5%. These receptors are not linked to any known antigen. The material sequenced was CD4+ T cells from PBMCs cultured with HIV peptides, taken before COVID-19 vaccination. Subset described: HIV-1 Nef peptide pool negative control/reference culture. The source is a human donor who had a prior SARS-CoV-2 infection.

V is TRBV27 and J is TRBJ2-7, with 8 positions matching TRBD1. CDR1 MNHEY and CDR2 SMNVEV come from the germline V gene (reference sequence). The V gene end was trimmed by 1 base and the J gene end by 4 bases; junction bases not matched to a gene: 3. The CDR3 consists of 14 residues. The CDR3 DNA reads as TGTGCCAGCAGTTTATTTGGACAGGGTTACGAGCAGTACTTC. This gives the protein CASSLFGQGYEQYF.

J is TRBJ2-1 and V is TRBV5-1; 11 bases match TRBD2. CDR3 length: 18 amino acids. Per the germline V gene, CDR1 is SGHRS and CDR2 is YFSETQ. Trimming cost V 3 bases and J 6 bases; bases outside gene matches: 14. The CDR3 coding sequence is TGCGCCAGCAGCTCCAATCCGTTTAGCGGGGGGGCGGCCAATGAGCAGTTCTTC. This gives the protein CASSSNPFSGGAANEQFF.

The V call is TRBV3-1 (or the pseudogene TRBV3-2), the J call TRBJ1-6; D unresolved. Deletions cut 1 base from V and 7 bases from J, with 5 bases between. The CDR3 loop spans 13 amino acids. CDR1 and CDR2 (germline): LGHDT, YNNKEL (reference sequence). The CDR3 is CASSQGLNSPLHF. CDR3 nucleotides: TGTGCCAGCAGCCAAGGTCTGAATTCACCCCTCCACTTT.

V gene TRBV4-1 combines with J gene TRBJ1-5; TRBD1 matches 9 bases. The germline CDR1 and CDR2 sequences are MGHRA and YSYEKL. V lost 4 bases to trimming and J lost 5 bases; unmatched junction nucleotides: 6. This CDR3 contains 15 residues. The CDR3 here is CASSPAWTGDQPQHF. In DNA, the CDR3 is TGCGCCAGCAGCCCAGCCTGGACAGGGGATCAGCCCCAGCATTTT.

This clone was picked up a small number of times. V gene TRBV5-1 combines with J gene TRBJ2-5; 11 bases map to TRBD2. This CDR3 contains 21 residues. Germline CDR1 and CDR2: SGHRS and YFSETQ. V dropped 1 base and J dropped 1; count of bases not matched to a gene: 18. The CDR3 sequence is CASSLPEWSSGGHSSQETQYF. CDR3 nucleotide sequence: TGCGCCAGCAGCTTGCCCGAATGGTCTAGCGGGGGGCATAGTTCCCAAGAGACCCAGTACTTC.